This entry lists 11 T cell receptor beta chains sequenced from one sample in a study of blood T cell repertoires in COVID-19. TCRdb's table, derived via immunoSEQ multiplex PCR, lists solely in-frame clones and lacks some. Found here are 120,000 or so clones, approximately 67% of them singletons; the top ten hold 6% to 8.5%. Material for sequencing was peripheral blood. The receptors derive from a woman aged 60-75 years with acute or convalescent COVID-19.

Only a few counts were recorded for this clone. The V and J genes are TRBV11-3 and TRBJ2-7, with 7 bases matching TRBD1. The V gene end was trimmed by 5 bases and the J gene end by 0 bases; junction bases not matched to a gene: 7. The V gene's germline CDR1 is SGHNT and CDR2 YENEEA. This CDR3 is 15 amino acids long. The CDR3 DNA reads TGTGCCAGCAGCCCTTCGGGACAGAGCTCCTACGAGCAGTACTTC. This gives the protein CASSPSGQSSYEQYF.

The chain combines TRBV28 with TRBJ1-2, with D possibly matching TRBD1 (6 bases). Trimming removed 10 bases from V and 6 bases from J, with 27 bases in between. The CDR3 has 16 residues. The germline CDR1 and CDR2 sequences are MDHEN and SYDVKM. CDR3 DNA: TGTGCCATAAAGAGGGTTACAGGGTCTAATATCCATGGCTACACCTTC. It encodes CAIKRVTGSNIHGYTF.

This clone has more than one count but fewer than ten. This chain links TRBV18 with TRBJ1-3; D is unresolved. Trimming took 2 bases from V and 0 from J, leaving 8 bases between them. Germline V gene sequence: CDR1 KGHSH, CDR2 LQKENI. The CDR3 is 15 residues long. The CDR3 loop reads CASSPSPYSGNTIYF. CDR3 coding DNA: TGTGCCAGCTCACCAAGTCCCTACTCTGGAAACACCATATATTTT.

In this sample, this clone turned up a few times. This sequence joins TRBV29-1 and TRBJ2-7; 8 nucleotides align to TRBD2. This CDR3 comprises 11 residues. The germline gives CDR1 SQVTM, CDR2 ANQGSEA. J lost 3 bases, V lost 5 bases, and 0 bases had no gene match. This CDR3 is CSVTSGYEQYF. The CDR3 DNA is TGCAGCGTTACTAGCGGCTACGAGCAGTACTTC.

This chain links TRBV5-1 with TRBJ1-2; TRBD1 agrees at 9 bases. This CDR3 contains 15 residues. The V gene's germline CDR1 is SGHRS and CDR2 YFSETQ. V dropped 4 bases and J dropped 2; count of bases not matched to a gene: 6. CDR3 protein: CASSPGTGQNYGYTF. The CDR3 bases are TGCGCCAGCAGCCCGGGGACAGGGCAAAACTATGGCTACACCTTC.

This rearrangement joins TRBV14 to TRBJ1-2, with TRBD1 as a possible D gene (6 bases). The length of the CDR3 is 13 residues. CDR1 and CDR2 (germline): SGHDN, FVKESK. Trimming removed 0 bases from V and 7 bases from J, with 9 bases in between. This chain's CDR3 is CASSQEGRGGYTF. CDR3 bases: TGTGCCAGCAGCCAAGAGGGCAGGGGTGGCTACACCTTC.

This clone has a single count. The chain carries TRBV11-1 and TRBJ2-7, with a possible D match to TRBD2 (5 bases). V was trimmed by 3 bases and J by 2 bases, leaving 11 bases between them. The V gene's germline CDR1 is SGHAT and CDR2 FQDESV (reference sequence). The CDR3 spans 14 residues. In DNA, the CDR3 is TGTGCCAGCAGCTTTAGAGGGTCTACCTACGAGCAGTACTTC. Protein sequence: CASSFRGSTYEQYF.

The chain recombines TRBV7-2 with TRBJ2-2; 7 bases map to TRBD1. The V and J ends lost 3 bases and 2 bases, in that order; junction bases with no gene match: 9. This CDR3 spans 17 amino acids. The V gene's germline CDR1 is SGHTA and CDR2 FQGNSA. The CDR3 DNA reads TGTGCCAGCAGCTTCCTCACCGGGACAGCAAACACCGGGGAGCTGTTTTTT. Translating gives CASSFLTGTANTGELFF.

The V call is TRBV5-1, the J call TRBJ2-7; 8 positions agree with TRBD1. Germline CDR1 reads SGHRS; CDR2 reads YFSETQ. The CDR3 is 16 amino acids. V shed 0 bases, J shed 7 bases, and the junction held 12 bases outside the gene matches. CDR3 sequence reads: CASSLAGGTGGTEQYF. The DNA of the CDR3 is TGCGCCAGCAGCTTGGCCGGAGGGACAGGTGGGACTGAGCAGTACTTC.

This sequence joins TRBV30 and TRBJ1-5; D is ambiguous. Trimming removed 4 bases at V and 0 bases at J, with 7 bases between. The germline V gene encodes CDR1 GTSNPN and CDR2 SVGIG (reference sequence). The CDR3 consists of 13 residues. CDR3 residues: CAWNGDSNQPQHF. Here the CDR3 DNA reads TGTGCCTGGAACGGAGATAGCAATCAGCCCCAGCATTTT.

V and J are TRBV5-1 and TRBJ1-6, with 7 positions matching TRBD1. Germline assignment: CDR1 SGHRS and CDR2 YFSETQ. The CDR3 spans 15 residues. Trimming at V came to 4 bases and at J to 10 bases, leaving 11 bases not matched to a gene. The CDR3 reads CASSPGTASGSPLHF. CDR3 sequence (DNA): TGCGCCAGCAGCCCGGGGACAGCTTCGGGGTCACCCCTCCACTTT.